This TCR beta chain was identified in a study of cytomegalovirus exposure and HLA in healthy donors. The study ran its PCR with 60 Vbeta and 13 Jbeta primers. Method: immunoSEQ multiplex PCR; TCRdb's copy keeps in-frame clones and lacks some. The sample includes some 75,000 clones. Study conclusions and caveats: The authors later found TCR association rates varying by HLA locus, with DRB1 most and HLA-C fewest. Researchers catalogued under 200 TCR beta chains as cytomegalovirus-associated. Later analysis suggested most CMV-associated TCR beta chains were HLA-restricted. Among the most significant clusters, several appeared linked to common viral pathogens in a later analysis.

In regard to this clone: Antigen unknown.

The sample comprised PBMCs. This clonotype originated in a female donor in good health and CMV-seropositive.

CDR3 region: CASSRGQGVGEQYF. The CDR3 DNA sequence: TGTGCCAGCAGCCGAGGACAGGGGGTAGGGGAGCAGTACTTC. The chain recombines TRBV7-9 with TRBJ2-7; 10 nucleotides align to TRBD1. The CDR3 runs to 14 residues. CDR1 SEHNR and CDR2 FQNEAQ come from the germline V gene (reference sequence). J gave up 7 bases and V 5 bases, and 8 bases lay outside the gene matches.